This T cell receptor (beta chain) was captured by sequencing in a study of blood T cell repertoires in COVID-19 (dated by TCRdb to the early 2020s). For context, the study as a whole: Samples from collaborators originated in the United States, Italy and Spain and spanned both the acute and convalescent phases of COVID-19. The sample metadata nearly always contained a de-identified subject ID, COVID-19 status, age in years and sex. The repertoires were released in a freely available public database meant as a resource for research on the immune response to SARS-CoV-2. Subjects who had been exposed to COVID-19, were actively infected with it, or had recovered from it provided the deeply sampled blood TCRbeta repertoires that made up the dataset. The prospective study material was composed of cDNA or gDNA derived from T cells, B-cell-depleted T cells, or PBMCs. The samples were drawn from the first 160 participants of the ongoing ImmuneRACE study and from over 950 subjects provided by 6 global collaborators. Where available, HLA class I and class II types were taken from metadata supplied by the sample provider and were not determined by assay-based typing.

TCRbeta CDR3 regions were amplified from genomic DNA by means of the immunoSEQ Assay, a bias-controlled multiplex PCR. Per the authors' processing: The number of nucleated cells in each sample was estimated by amplification of reference gene primers within the assay. To quantify the absolute abundance of each unique TCRbeta CDR3 rearrangement, sequence reads were collapsed and filtered. For each sample, productive Simpson clonality was calculated by taking the square root of Simpson's diversity index across productive rearrangements. The source is immuneACCESS, and TCRdb retained only in-frame sequences with V and J called. Part of the clones is not carried over; for the studies checked, unresolved V genes explain less than half of this, and the remainder is unexplained. V and J calls and clone size are given by that table; D and trimming were obtained from the DNA. This sample lists hundreds of thousands of clones; around 89% were detected once. The ten largest clonotypes hold approximately 9.8% of the sample.

Participants in the prospective study were enrolled through a virtual design, were aged roughly 18 to 100 years, and lived in approximately 25 United States geographic areas. To assign participants to cohorts, the prospective study relied on clinical history that participants themselves reported in a screening survey and a study questionnaire. ImmuneRACE Cohort 3 recovered participants were defined by two consecutive negative NP/OP PCR tests, healthcare professional clearance, or symptom resolution. Mobile phlebotomists in the prospective study collected whole blood, serum and a nasopharyngeal or oropharyngeal swab from every participant. Prospective study participants could optionally give additional blood draws and questionnaires over an approximately 2-month period. Prospective study blood samples were shipped either frozen or at room temperature before DNA extraction. Based on the germline V gene (reference sequence), the CDR1 and CDR2 sequences are LGHDT and YNNKEL. Trimming leaves V shorter by 0 bases and J shorter by 9 bases, with the junction holding 3 bases beyond the gene matches. The CDR3 has 15 amino acids, counting the end cysteine and phenylalanine. The DNA shown is the 45-base CDR3, in frame from base 1.

The investigation overall reported the following: The quantity of clinical and demographic metadata differed by source and by participant and was supplied without curation.

About this clone itself: Its antigen is currently not known. Nothing much larger sits one base from this clone, and base qualities are not available.

The chain is made from TRBV3-1 (or the pseudogene TRBV3-2) and TRBJ1-6; 9 of the junction bases match TRBD1. Material for sequencing was PBMCs or T cells enriched from blood (not recorded which). The clonotype comes from a woman in her 40s who had recovered from COVID-19. The CDR3 corresponds to CASSQEGQGGSPLHF. The sequence in DNA is TGTGCCAGCAGCCAAGAGGGACAGGGCGGTTCACCCCTCCACTTT.